This TCR beta chain was captured in a study of Graves' ophthalmopathy and Graves' hyperthyroidism. Amplifying from RNA transcripts, the study obtained TCR beta CDR3 regions. First-round RT-PCR employed HTBI primers, with a second-round multiplex PCR after it. TCRdb used MiXCR to reprocess the multiplex PCR reads, holding one entry per CDR3 protein. Of roughly 230,000 distinct CDR3 sequences in the sample, roughly 21% were seen once. This clonotype was seen ten or more times. V lost 6 bases and J lost 1; bases outside the gene matches: 3. The V gene's germline CDR1 is DFQATT and CDR2 SNEGSKA (reference sequence). The CDR3 consists of 13 residues.

This receptor was obtained from a woman between 45 and 65 years old with Graves' ophthalmopathy. Sequenced material: peripheral blood. The rearrangement links TRBV20-1 to TRBJ2-5; TRBD2 agrees at 9 bases. The CDR3 reads CSAGGGGQETQYF. Written as DNA, the CDR3 is TGCAGTGCGGGCGGGGGGGGCCAAGAGACCCAGTACTTC.